The 22 T cell receptor beta chains below were found in one sample sequenced in a study of shared clonotypes between healthy human individuals (dated by TCRdb to 2020 to 2021). Libraries were prepared through the immunoSEQ multiplex PCR assay. TCRdb's version of the immuneACCESS table is confined to in-frame rearrangements and falls short of the full clone set. An unresolved V gene accounts for under half of the shortfall where checked; the remainder is of unknown origin. The table for this sample lists some 530,000 clones; roughly 80% of them were counted only once. Jointly, the top ten make up roughly 13% of the sample. The sample was PBMCs. The receptors were gathered from a woman aged 40-49 years in good health. Some clones in this sample may be carry-over from other donors' samples.

As for this clone: A far larger clone is a single base away, which makes a read error likely. The V call is TRBV21-1, the J call TRBJ1-5; no DNA check was done on the table's D call, TRBD1. TRBV21-1 is reported as a pseudogene. The CDR3 extends over 15 amino acids. CDR3 protein: CASSKEQGCRQPQHF. In DNA form, the CDR3 reads TGTGCCAGCAGCAAAGAACAGGGATGTAGGCAGCCCCAGCATTTT.

V usage is TRBV4-2 and J usage is TRBJ2-2; no firm D call. This CDR3 has 16 residues. Trimming left V 2 bases short and J 0 bases short, with 10 bases between. The germline CDR1 and CDR2 sequences are LGHNA and YNFKEQ. CDR3: CASSQSLRSNTGELFF. CDR3 DNA sequence: TGTGCCAGCAGCCAATCCCTCAGGTCGAACACCGGGGAGCTGTTTTTT.

This clone was picked up many times. The genes are TRBV4-2 and TRBJ2-7; D possibly corresponds to TRBD2 (6 bases). Germline-derived CDR1 and CDR2 are LGHNA and YNFKEQ. The V and J ends lost 5 bases and 5 bases respectively, with 25 bases between them. The CDR3 extends over 17 amino acids. CDR3 in amino acids: CASSDMGRQTGGNEQYF. CDR3 sequence (DNA): TGTGCCAGCAGCGACATGGGAAGACAGACCGGAGGGAACGAGCAGTACTTC.

The V call is TRBV7-9, the J call TRBJ2-7; TRBD1 agrees at 10 bases. V shed 5 bases, J shed 5 bases, and the junction held 12 bases outside the gene matches. This CDR3 comprises 16 residues. The germline V gene has CDR1 SEHNR and CDR2 FQNEAQ (reference sequence). CDR3 in amino acids: CASSNLPGQGTNEQYF. The CDR3 nucleotides are TGTGCCAGCAGCAATCTACCGGGACAGGGGACCAACGAGCAGTACTTC.

About this clone: A far bigger clonotype differs at one base, so this is likely a read error. Since no conserved phenylalanine or tryptophan closes the CDR3, a read error is the likely cause. The rearrangement uses TRBV6-4 and TRBJ1-5, with TRBD1 identical over 8 bases. The V segment lost 6 bases and the J segment 7 bases; nucleotides outside the gene matches: 8. CDR3 size: 14 residues. Germline lookup yields CDR1 MRHNA and CDR2 SNTAGT. CDR3: CASSSSGGEQPQHL. In DNA form, the CDR3 reads TGTGCCAGCAGCTCCTCAGGGGGCGAACAGCCCCAGCATTTG.

J is TRBJ2-5 and V is TRBV5-1, with 10 positions matching TRBD1. This CDR3 comprises 15 residues. V shed 0 bases and J 1 base; nucleotides not matched to a gene: 0. Germline lookup yields CDR1 SGHRS and CDR2 YFSETQ. CDR3 amino acids: CASSLGTGGQETQYF. The CDR3 bases are TGCGCCAGCAGCTTGGGGACAGGGGGCCAAGAGACCCAGTACTTC.

The J gene is TRBJ1-2, the V gene TRBV4-3; 7 nucleotides align to TRBD1. The CDR3 spans 16 residues. J was trimmed by 7 bases and V by 0 bases; bases with no gene match: 11. Germline V CDR1 and CDR2: LGHNA, YSLEER. CDR3 coding DNA: TGCGCCAGCAGCCAAGATTCACCCAAGACAGGGCCTGGCTACACCTTC. This codes for CASSQDSPKTGPGYTF.

The V gene is TRBV5-1, the J gene TRBJ2-4; weak D call: TRBD2 (5 bases). Germline CDR1 reads SGHRS; CDR2 reads YFSETQ. V gave up 4 bases and J gave up 1 base, with 15 bases separating them. The CDR3 extends over 16 amino acids. The CDR3 loop is CASSPGVSTAKNIQYF. The CDR3 region has the DNA TGCGCCAGCAGCCCCGGGGTTTCCACTGCCAAAAACATTCAGTACTTC.

This chain links TRBV29-1 with TRBJ2-7; TRBD1 matches 7 bases. Germline V CDR1 and CDR2: SQVTM, ANQGSEA. The J segment lost 2 bases and the V segment lost 0 bases, leaving 10 bases of the junction unmatched. The CDR3 sequence is 16 residues long. The CDR3 sequence is CSVEDREQGMAYEQYF. CDR3 DNA sequence: TGCAGCGTTGAAGATCGAGAACAGGGGATGGCCTACGAGCAGTACTTC.

V usage is TRBV7-2 and J usage is TRBJ2-3; TRBD2 aligns across 7 bases. The trim removed 0 bases at V and 6 bases at J, leaving 0 bases unmatched. Germline V gene data show CDR1 as SGHTA and CDR2 as FQGNSA. The CDR3 runs to 13 residues. CDR3 residues: CASSLALADTQYF. The CDR3 nucleotides read TGTGCCAGCAGCTTAGCACTAGCGGATACGCAGTATTTT.

CDR3 sequence: CATSKLLAGTYEQYF. DNA of the CDR3: TGTGCCACCAGCAAGTTATTGGCGGGGACCTACGAGCAGTACTTC. The genes are TRBV15 and TRBJ2-7; tentatively, D is TRBD2 (6 bases). V lost 4 bases and J lost 2, with 15 bases in between. This CDR3 spans 15 amino acids. CDR1 and CDR2 from the germline V gene are LNHNV and YYDKDF (reference sequence).

This sequence joins TRBV18 and TRBJ1-2; the match to TRBD1 covers 9 bases. The CDR3 covers 15 residues. The V gene's germline CDR1 is KGHSH and CDR2 LQKENI. V shed 4 bases and J 2 bases; nucleotides not matched to a gene: 5. The CDR3: CASSLQGASNYGYTF. The CDR3 DNA sequence: TGTGCCAGCTCACTACAGGGGGCATCGAACTATGGCTACACCTTC.

This chain connects TRBV28 to TRBJ1-4, with D unresolved. The V gene lost 1 base and the J gene lost 4 bases, with 10 bases spanning the gap. This CDR3 is 15 amino acids long. Germline loops: CDR1 MDHEN, CDR2 SYDVKM. CDR3 nucleotide sequence: TGTGCCAGCAGTTTATCGGGCCGGTATAATGAAAAACTGTTTTTT. This translates into CASSLSGRYNEKLFF. Full variable domain (outside the CDR3, taken from reference TRBV28 and TRBJ1-4): DVKVTQSSRYLVKRTGEKVFLECVQDMDHENMFWYRQDPGLGLRLIYFSYDVKMKEKGDIPEGYSVSREKKERFSLILESASTNQTSMYLCASSLSGRYNEKLFFGSGTQLSVL.

This clone was seen a few times. The chain combines TRBV6-4 with TRBJ2-3, with D hard to call. CDR3 size: 13 residues. Trimming pared 0 bases from V and 3 bases from J, leaving 4 bases between. The germline gives CDR1 MRHNA, CDR2 SNTAGT. In nucleotides, the CDR3 is TGTGCCAGCAGTGACTCGGAAACAGATACGCAGTATTTT. Translated: CASSDSETDTQYF.

The V gene is TRBV19, the J gene TRBJ2-7; TRBD1 matches 9 bases. V gave up 3 bases and J gave up 5 bases; unmatched junction bases: 8. The CDR3 has 15 amino acids. Germline V gene data show CDR1 as LNHDA and CDR2 as SQIVND (reference sequence). Here the CDR3 reads CASSIFGQGFDEQYF. Here the CDR3 DNA reads TGTGCCAGTAGTATTTTCGGACAGGGGTTCGACGAGCAGTACTTC.

In regard to this clone: This could be a read error, since a much larger clone is one nucleotide away. Other DNA sequences in this specimen translate into the identical CDR3. This chain joins TRBV5-1 and TRBJ1-6, with a possible D match to TRBD1 (5 bases). CDR1 and CDR2 from the germline V gene are SGHRS and YFSETQ. V gave up 4 bases and J gave up 10 bases, with 12 bases separating them. The CDR3 has 13 amino acids. In DNA, the CDR3 is TGCGCCAGCAGCCAGGGATCCAACTCACCCCTCCACTTT. The encoded protein is CASSQGSNSPLHF.

This chain connects TRBV30 to TRBJ2-5, with 7 bases matching TRBD2. Germline values: CDR1 GTSNPN, CDR2 SVGIG (reference sequence). Unmatched junction bases numbered 12, after V lost 8 bases and J lost 0 bases. The CDR3 consists of 15 residues. The CDR3 reads CAHRPTSEYQETQYF. DNA for the CDR3: TGTGCCCACCGCCCCACTAGCGAGTACCAAGAGACCCAGTACTTC.

The chain recombines TRBV28 with TRBJ1-1; 9 bases fit TRBD1. The V and J ends lost 7 bases and 3 bases, in that order; junction bases with no gene match: 6. The V gene's germline CDR1 is MDHEN and CDR2 SYDVKM. The CDR3 runs 14 residues. The CDR3 sequence is CASTQTGGYTEAFF. The CDR3 region has the DNA TGTGCCAGCACACAGACAGGGGGGTACACTGAAGCTTTCTTT.

The CDR3 DNA reads TGCGCCAGCAGCATACCACTAGCGGGCGCCTACGAGCAGTACTTC. Protein: CASSIPLAGAYEQYF. V and J are TRBV5-1 and TRBJ2-7; 9 nucleotides align to TRBD2. Germline loops: CDR1 SGHRS, CDR2 YFSETQ. The ends lost 4 bases at V and 2 bases at J; junction bases unmatched: 7. The CDR3 length is 15 residues.

The J gene is TRBJ2-5, the V gene TRBV5-6, with D perhaps TRBD1 (7 bases). CDR1 SGHDT and CDR2 YYEEEE come from the germline V gene. This CDR3 is built from 14 residues. The V end was cut by 6 bases, the J end by 2 bases, with 14 bases between. The CDR3 protein is CASNLQGRQETQYF. For the CDR3, the DNA is TGTGCCAGCAACCTACAGGGGAGGCAAGAGACCCAGTACTTC.

This clone was seen a single time. The chain combines TRBV6-5 with TRBJ2-7, with 8 bases identical to TRBD1. Per the germline V gene, CDR1 is MNHEY and CDR2 is SVGAGI. The J segment lost 5 bases and the V segment lost 0 bases, leaving 9 bases of the junction unmatched. The CDR3 consists of 16 residues. DNA for the CDR3: TGTGCCAGCAGTTACTCGGGAGATTTACAGGGGGACGAGCAGTACTTC. This encodes CASSYSGDLQGDEQYF.

This clone has at least ten counts. Within the sample, other DNA sequences also encode this same CDR3. The rearrangement uses TRBV7-8 and TRBJ1-1, with D possibly TRBD1 on 6 matching bases. Trimming shortened V by 5 bases and J by 7 bases, and 14 bases separated the two germline ends. Per germline, CDR1 SGHVS and CDR2 FQNEAQ. The CDR3 extends over 13 amino acids. The CDR3 nucleotides are TGTGCCAGCAGCCGTCAAGACAGGTATGAAGCTTTCTTT. It is translated as CASSRQDRYEAFF.